This TCR beta chain was documented in a study of response to subunit inactivated influenza vaccine. Findings and limits, study-wide: A suggestion made by the authors is that each seasonal influenza vaccination recruits few new T cells.

This clonotype was recorded a few times. Its antigen is undetermined. TCRdb called the RT-PCR reads again in MiXCR, with one record for every CDR3 protein. The repertoire holds around 790,000 distinct CDR3 sequences, with roughly 20% as singletons. Trimming pared 4 bases from V and 5 bases from J, leaving 12 bases between. This CDR3 is 13 amino acids long. CDR1 LGHNA and CDR2 YSLEER come from the germline V gene. The clonotype originates from a man in his forties or fifties who received an inactivated influenza vaccine. The chain couples TRBV4-3 to TRBJ2-7, with D perhaps assigned TRBD1 or TRBD2 (5 bases each). The sequenced sample was PBMCs from blood, obtained 5 days after vaccination. CDR3 loop: CASSRIGADEQYF. CDR3 nucleotides: TGCGCCAGCAGCCGTATCGGGGCGGACGAGCAGTACTTC.